This TCR beta chain was sequenced during a study of response to subunit inactivated influenza vaccine. Study results and limitations: With each seasonal influenza vaccination, the authors suggested, few new T cells are recruited.

Turning to this clonotype: Its antigen is unidentified.

TCRdb reprocessed the RT-PCR reads with MiXCR, giving one entry per CDR3 protein. The sample yields about 480,000 distinct CDR3 sequences, roughly 25% seen once. Losses at the gene ends were 5 bases for V and 2 bases for J; bases not matched to a gene: 14. CDR1 LGHDT and CDR2 YNNKEL come from the germline V gene (reference sequence). CDR3 length: 19 amino acids. V is TRBV3-1 and J is TRBJ2-3; 12 positions match TRBD2. The sequence derives from a man aged 45 to 65 who received an inactivated influenza vaccine. The sample in question was CD4+ T cells sorted from PBMCs, obtained roughly 5 days after vaccination. The CDR3 loop is CASSKGAPASGGDTDTQYF. The CDR3 DNA follows: TGTGCCAGCAGCAAAGGTGCCCCGGCTAGCGGGGGGGACACAGATACGCAGTATTTT.